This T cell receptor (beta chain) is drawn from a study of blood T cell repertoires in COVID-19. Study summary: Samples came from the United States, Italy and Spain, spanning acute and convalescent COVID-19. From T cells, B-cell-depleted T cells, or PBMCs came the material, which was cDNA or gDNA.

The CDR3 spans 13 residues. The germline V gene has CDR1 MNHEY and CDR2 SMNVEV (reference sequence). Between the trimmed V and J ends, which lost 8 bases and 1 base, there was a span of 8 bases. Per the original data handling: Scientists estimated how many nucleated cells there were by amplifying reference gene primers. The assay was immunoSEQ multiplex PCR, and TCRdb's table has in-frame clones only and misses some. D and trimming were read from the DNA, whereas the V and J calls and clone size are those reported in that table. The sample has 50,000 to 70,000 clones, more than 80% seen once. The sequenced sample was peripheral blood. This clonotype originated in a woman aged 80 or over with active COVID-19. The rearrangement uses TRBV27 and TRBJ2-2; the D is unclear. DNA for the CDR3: TGTGCCAGCTTGAGACAGAACACCGGGGAGCTGTTTTTT. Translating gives CASLRQNTGELFF.